The 16 T cell receptor beta chains in this list originate from one sample, sequenced in a study of vaccination and CD4 T cells after COVID-19. Treatment specified: approximately nine-day PBMC culture with coronavirus spike peptide pools or control peptides (ViraFEST assay). An Oncomine TCR Beta short-read assay was used to sequence the DNA from cultured CD4+ T cells. In TCRdb, the PCR reads were re-called with MiXCR into one record per CDR3 protein. In the table there are about 14,000 distinct CDR3 sequences, about 26% of which are singletons. The antigens for these receptors are not known. The sample was CD4+ T cells from blood, cultured in vitro. These receptors all come from a human donor who had recovered from COVID-19.

The chain carries TRBV5-1 and TRBJ2-7, with D possibly being TRBD2 (6 bases). The CDR3 runs to 13 residues. Trimming removed 5 bases from V and 2 bases from J, with 11 bases in between. The germline CDR1 and CDR2 sequences are SGHRS and YFSETQ. The CDR3 region is CASRGTGAYEQYF. The DNA of the CDR3 is TGCGCCAGCAGAGGGACGGGGGCCTACGAGCAGTACTTC.

The chain links TRBV11-3 to TRBJ2-3, with D perhaps matching TRBD1 (6 bases). Germline V gene data show CDR1 as SGHNT and CDR2 as YENEEA. V was clipped by 0 bases and J by 3 bases, with 7 bases between them. This CDR3 is built from 14 residues. This CDR3 is CASSLEQGTDTQYF. DNA of the CDR3: TGTGCCAGCAGCTTAGAGCAGGGGACAGATACGCAGTATTTT.

This clonotype is large in the sample. CDR3 sequence (DNA): TGTGCCAGCAGCGGAGACAGGTCCCTAATTCAGCCCCAGCATTTT. Translating gives CASSGDRSLIQPQHF. The chain carries TRBV2 and TRBJ1-5; D is possibly TRBD1 (6 bases). Trimming stripped 6 bases from V and 6 bases from J, with 18 bases between. The CDR3 runs to 15 residues. The V gene's germline CDR1 is SNHLY and CDR2 FYNNEI.

The V and J genes are TRBV12-3 or TRBV12-4 and TRBJ2-2; D gene ambiguous. Deletions cut 6 bases from V and 7 bases from J, with 9 bases between. The CDR3 is made up of 12 amino acids. The DNA of the CDR3 is TGTGCCAGCAGCCCCCAGCTCGGGGAGCTGTTTTTT. The encoded protein is CASSPQLGELFF.

This clonotype qualifies as medium-sized. The chain joins TRBV7-9 to TRBJ1-2; 7 bases line up with TRBD1. The germline CDR1 and CDR2 sequences are SEHNR and FQNEAQ (reference sequence). J lost 6 bases, V lost 5 bases, and 9 bases had no gene match. This CDR3 is built from 14 residues. The CDR3 sequence is CASSPVRGQDGYTF. CDR3 nucleotides: TGTGCCAGCAGCCCCGTGAGGGGGCAGGATGGCTACACCTTC.

The chain has TRBV27 and TRBJ1-6, with no clear D. This CDR3 is built from 16 residues. The V gene's germline CDR1 is MNHEY and CDR2 SMNVEV (reference sequence). The V and J ends lost 0 bases and 6 bases respectively, with 12 bases between them. CDR3 nucleotide sequence: TGTGCCAGCAGTTTATCAACCCCCCTCGTTAATTCACCCCTCCACTTT. Amino acid sequence: CASSLSTPLVNSPLHF.

The rearrangement joins TRBV30 to TRBJ2-5; 8 bases are shared with TRBD1. The CDR3 has 14 residues. V lost 0 bases and J lost 1; bases outside the gene matches: 1. The V gene's germline CDR1 is GTSNPN and CDR2 SVGIG (reference sequence). CDR3 sequence: CAWSVGTGQETQYF. The CDR3 nucleotides are TGTGCCTGGAGTGTAGGGACAGGCCAAGAGACCCAGTACTTC.

The chain has TRBV5-1 and TRBJ2-7, with 8 bases lining up with TRBD1. Germline CDR1 and CDR2: SGHRS and YFSETQ. CDR3 length: 15 residues. Trimming took 7 bases from V and 2 from J; bases not matched to a gene: 11. CDR3 bases: TGCGCCAGCTGCTGCCCCAGGGGGCGCCCCTACGAGCAGTACTTC. This codes for CASCCPRGRPYEQYF.

This clonotype was seen a single time. The chain has TRBV5-1 and TRBJ2-4; 9 positions agree with TRBD1. V gave up 4 bases and J gave up 8 bases; unmatched junction bases: 7. CDR1 and CDR2 from the germline V gene are SGHRS and YFSETQ. The CDR3 consists of 14 residues. The DNA for the CDR3 is TGCGCCAGCAGCACAAGGACAGGGGCGGACATTCAGTACTTC. Amino acid sequence: CASSTRTGADIQYF.

In its sample, this clonotype was seen a few times. This sequence joins TRBV10-2 and TRBJ2-2; no clear D gene. Germline V CDR1 and CDR2: WSHSY, SAAADI. The V and J ends lost 0 bases and 7 bases respectively, with 3 bases between them. This CDR3 region has 12 residues. The CDR3, as DNA: TGCGCCAGCAGTGAGTCGAGCGGGGAGCTGTTTTTT. Protein sequence: CASSESSGELFF.

The chain uses TRBV12-3 or TRBV12-4 and TRBJ1-3; D gene ambiguous. Trimming took 7 bases from V and 2 from J, leaving 12 bases between them. The length of the CDR3 is 14 residues. The CDR3: CASTLLSAGNTIYF. The CDR3 region has the DNA TGTGCCAGCACCCTCCTTTCGGCTGGAAACACCATATATTTT.

The chain employs TRBV7-2 and TRBJ1-6; D is perhaps TRBD1 (5 bases). Germline V lookup: CDR1 SGHTA, CDR2 FQGNSA. The CDR3 runs to 12 residues. Trimming took off 5 bases at V and 12 bases at J, with 11 bases between the two ends. CDR3: CASSPLGGPLHF. The CDR3 coding sequence is TGTGCCAGCAGCCCCCTCGGGGGACCCCTCCACTTT.

This chain connects TRBV4-1 to TRBJ1-5; possibly TRBD1 for D (5 bases). The V gene lost 4 bases and the J gene lost 7 bases, with 20 bases spanning the gap. Germline-derived CDR1 and CDR2 are MGHRA and YSYEKL. The CDR3 has 16 amino acids. For the CDR3, the DNA is TGCGCCAGCAGCCCCCCCCCCGGAGGGGCTGGCCAGCCCCAGCATTTT. Translated, it gives CASSPPPGGAGQPQHF.

V and J are TRBV6-1 and TRBJ1-3; unclear D gene. Between the trimmed V and J ends, which lost 7 bases and 0 bases, there was a span of 19 bases. The CDR3 consists of 17 residues. Germline V gene data show CDR1 as MNHNS and CDR2 as SASEGT. In DNA form, the CDR3 reads TGTGCCAGCACCCCCCGGGGAGACTCCAACTCTGGAAACACCATATATTTT. Protein product: CASTPRGDSNSGNTIYF.

J is TRBJ2-3 and V is TRBV12-3 or TRBV12-4; 11 bases are shared with TRBD1. The CDR3 spans 15 residues. Trimming took 7 bases from V and 6 from J; bases not matched to a gene: 9. The CDR3 spells CASKRTGGFRDTQYF. CDR3 sequence (DNA): TGTGCCAGCAAACGGACAGGGGGCTTCAGGGATACGCAGTATTTT.

The V and J genes are TRBV18 and TRBJ1-4, with a possible D match to TRBD1 (5 bases). The V end lost 2 bases, the J end lost 3 bases, and 13 bases lay between the germline ends. The V gene's germline CDR1 is KGHSH and CDR2 LQKENI. The CDR3 is 16 residues long. The DNA of the CDR3 is TGTGCCAGCTCACCAACGGGGACTGCAGCTAATGAAAAACTGTTTTTT. Protein: CASSPTGTAANEKLFF.